This TCR beta chain came from a study of identical twins. Healthy Caucasian individuals made up all the donors. Unmatched junction bases numbered 3, after V lost 3 bases and J lost 5 bases. CDR1 and CDR2 from the germline V gene are SGHRS and YFSETQ. The CDR3 sequence is 15 residues long. TCRdb recomputed calls from the 5' RACE reads with MiXCR, one row per CDR3 protein. The sample has hundreds of thousands of distinct CDR3 sequences; about 20% are singletons. Regarding this clonotype: Its antigen is unidentified.

Overall study findings and caveats: Conclusions rested on cross-sectional statistics rather than following the same donors. Sharing of beta out-of-frame sequences by twins showed a weaker excess.

Separately, the same data were catalogued under a study of T cells expressing NK-cell markers. That report notes: Whether expanded NKG2C+ T cell clones recognized HCMV stayed uncertain.

Material: PBMCs. The genes are TRBV5-1 and TRBJ2-1; 12 nucleotides match TRBD1. The sequence was obtained from a woman under 30 in good health. The CDR3 reads CASSWGQGADNEQFF. The CDR3 nucleotides read TGCGCCAGCAGCTGGGGACAGGGGGCGGACAATGAGCAGTTCTTC. Combining the CDR3 with reference TRBV5-1 and TRBJ2-1 gives the whole variable domain KAGVTQTPRYLIKTRGQQVTLSCSPISGHRSVSWYQQTPGQGLQFLFEYFSETQRNKGNFPGRFSGRQFSNSRSEMNVSTLELGDSALYLCASSWGQGADNEQFFGPGTRLTVL.